The clone carrying this TCR beta chain was recorded once. The record originates from a study of technical replicates of blood from a few donors. Germline CDR1 is SGHTA and CDR2 is FQGTGA. The CDR3 extends over 14 amino acids. Trimming stripped 5 bases from V and 1 base from J, with 9 bases between. Clones were read by immunoSEQ multiplex PCR, and TCRdb kept only the in-frame ones, dropping some. The sample holds about 70,000 clones, around 97% seen once. The receptor's source is a human donor in good health. V is TRBV7-3 and J is TRBJ2-1; a weak D match, TRBD1 (5 bases). Sequencing input: T cells isolated from PBMCs. CDR3: CASSPAGSYNEQFF. The DNA for the CDR3 is TGTGCCAGCAGCCCCGCAGGGTCCTACAATGAGCAGTTCTTC.